The sample holds a few counts of the clone carrying this T cell receptor (beta chain). V was shortened by 5 bases and J by 4 bases, with 14 bases between the two germline ends. This CDR3 is 14 amino acids long. CDR1 MGHDK and CDR2 SYGVNS come from the germline V gene. This specimen comes from a study of T cells in tumors after PD-1 blockade. Data came from immunoSEQ multiplex PCR; TCRdb stores just in-frame clones and leaves some out. Of about 20,000 clones in the sample, just under 80% were seen once. The gene calls are TRBV25-1 and TRBJ1-1; unclear D gene. The receptor comes from a human donor with basal cell carcinoma. The sample in question was PBMCs, obtained before anti-PD-1 treatment. The CDR3 DNA is TGTGCCAGCAGTCTCCCAGGCGTTGGCACTGAAGCTTTCTTT. Translation gives CASSLPGVGTEAFF.